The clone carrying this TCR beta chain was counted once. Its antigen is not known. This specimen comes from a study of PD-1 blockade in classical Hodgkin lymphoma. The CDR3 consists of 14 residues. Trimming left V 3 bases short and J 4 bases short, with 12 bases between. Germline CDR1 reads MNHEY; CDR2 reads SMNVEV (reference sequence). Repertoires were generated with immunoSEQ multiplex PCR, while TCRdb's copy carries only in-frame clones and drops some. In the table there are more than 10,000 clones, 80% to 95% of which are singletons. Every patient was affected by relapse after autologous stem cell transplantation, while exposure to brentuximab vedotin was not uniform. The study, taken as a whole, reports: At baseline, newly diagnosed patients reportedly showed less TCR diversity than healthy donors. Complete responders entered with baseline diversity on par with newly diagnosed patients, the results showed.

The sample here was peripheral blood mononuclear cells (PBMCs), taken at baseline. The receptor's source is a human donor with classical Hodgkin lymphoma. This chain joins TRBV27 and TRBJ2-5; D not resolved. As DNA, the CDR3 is TGTGCCAGCAGTTTGACGCTTCTGGCAGAGACCCAGTACTTC. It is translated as CASSLTLLAETQYF.